The entry below describes one T cell receptor (beta chain). In the authors' methods: Reference gene primer amplification in the assay estimated nucleated cell counts. Sequencing used immunoSEQ multiplex PCR; TCRdb keeps in-frame clones, though not all of them. That table furnishes V, J and clone size, whereas the DNA furnished D and trimming. The table includes about 75,000 clones, approximately 79% detected once. This CDR3 contains 17 residues. From germline, CDR1 is SGHNT and CDR2 YYREEE (reference sequence). V was clipped by 3 bases and J by 10 bases; unmatched bases: 10. These data come from a study of blood T cell repertoires in COVID-19. The overall study: Samples came from the United States, Italy and Spain, spanning acute and convalescent COVID-19. PBMCs, B-cell-depleted T cells, or T cells were the source of the cDNA or gDNA that made up the material.

This TCR was recovered from a human donor with acute or convalescent COVID-19. The donor label of this sample is uncertain. Sequenced input: peripheral blood. J is TRBJ2-1 and V is TRBV5-4; 16 positions agree with TRBD2. CDR3 nucleotides: TGTGCCAGCAGCTCGGCCGGGACTAGCGGGAGGGCCACGGAGCAGTTCTTC. It yields the protein CASSSAGTSGRATEQFF.